The 18 T cell receptor beta chains below all came from one sample that was sequenced in a study of blood T cell repertoires in COVID-19. The repertoire was sequenced with immunoSEQ multiplex PCR; TCRdb's copy has only in-frame clones and lacks some. The table has roughly 57,000 clones, 79% seen once; the top ten hold under 4%. Sequencing used peripheral blood. Receptor source: a man aged 60 to 75 with acute or convalescent COVID-19.

The chain links TRBV4-1 to TRBJ1-2; TRBD1 aligns across 10 bases. The CDR3 extends over 15 amino acids. The V gene's germline CDR1 is MGHRA and CDR2 YSYEKL. After removal of 4 bases from V and 4 bases from J, the junction contained 6 bases not matched to a gene. The DNA for the CDR3 is TGCGCCAGCAGCCCCCGACAGGGGGCGGGCTATGGCTACACCTTC. Its translation is CASSPRQGAGYGYTF.

This clone was detected only once. This chain joins TRBV18 and TRBJ2-1; 8 bases are a match to TRBD1. Germline V gives CDR1 KGHSH, CDR2 LQKENI. The V and J ends lost 3 bases and 5 bases, in that order; junction bases with no gene match: 12. The CDR3 totals 17 residues. CDR3 DNA: TGTGCCAGCTCACCCCGTCCTAGACAGGGGTACGACAATGAGCAGTTCTTC. Translation gives CASSPRPRQGYDNEQFF.

The CDR3 DNA reads as TGCAGCGTTGAAAAGACAGGGTCAGCAGATACGCAGTATTTT. Translating gives CSVEKTGSADTQYF. The chain couples TRBV29-1 to TRBJ2-3, with 7 bases identical to TRBD1. V shed 2 bases, J shed 4 bases, and the junction held 6 bases outside the gene matches. Germline V CDR1 and CDR2: SQVTM, ANQGSEA. CDR3 length equals 14 residues.

V and J are TRBV19 and TRBJ1-6, with D tentatively TRBD1 (6 bases). Germline CDR1 and CDR2: LNHDA and SQIVND (reference sequence). CDR3 size: 15 residues. V shed 8 bases and J shed 8 bases, with 19 bases lying between them. The CDR3: CASVRTASIDSPLHF. CDR3 nucleotides: TGTGCCAGTGTTCGGACAGCGTCTATTGATTCACCCCTCCACTTT.

The V call is TRBV2, the J call TRBJ2-5; no definite D call. CDR3 length equals 14 residues. Trimming took off 5 bases at V and 1 base at J, with 11 bases between the two ends. CDR1 SNHLY and CDR2 FYNNEI come from the germline V gene. CDR3 bases: TGTGCCAGCAGTTCCCGACTTGTCCAAGAGACCCAGTACTTC. Protein product: CASSSRLVQETQYF.

This clone was seen a few times. The chain links TRBV7-9 to TRBJ2-2; no firm D call. Germline lookup yields CDR1 SEHNR and CDR2 FQNEAQ (reference sequence). This CDR3 has 14 residues. Trimming took 2 bases from V and 1 from J, leaving 5 bases between them. CDR3 region: CASSLSGNTGELFF. For the CDR3, the DNA is TGTGCCAGCAGCTTATCGGGGAACACCGGGGAGCTGTTTTTT. Supplemented by reference TRBV7-9 and TRBJ2-2, the full variable domain reads DTGVSQNPRHKITKRGQNVTFRCDPISEHNRLYWYRQTLGQGPEFLTYFQNEAQLEKSRLLSDRFSAERPKGSFSTLEIQRTEQGDSAMYLCASSLSGNTGELFFGEGSRLTVL.

V and J are TRBV7-8 and TRBJ2-5; 8 bases line up with TRBD2. In germline, CDR1 is SGHVS, CDR2 FQNEAQ. Trimming cost V 5 bases and J 3 bases; bases outside gene matches: 8. The CDR3 has 15 amino acids. The CDR3 loop is CASSRVMRGEETQYF. CDR3 DNA sequence: TGTGCCAGCAGCCGCGTCATGCGGGGGGAAGAGACCCAGTACTTC.

The V and J genes are TRBV11-2 and TRBJ2-1, with 7 positions matching TRBD1. This CDR3 is 15 amino acids long. The V gene end was trimmed by 3 bases and the J gene end by 0 bases; junction bases not matched to a gene: 2. CDR1 and CDR2 (germline): SGHAT, FQNNGV. For the CDR3, the DNA is TGTGCCAGCAGCTTGAACAGGGGCTCCTACAATGAGCAGTTCTTC. This gives the protein CASSLNRGSYNEQFF.

To note about this clone: Different DNA sequences within this sample yield the same CDR3. The chain carries TRBV18 and TRBJ1-2, with D hard to call. Trimming removed 3 bases from V and 4 bases from J, with 12 bases in between. The length of the CDR3 is 14 residues. Looked up from germline, CDR1 is KGHSH and CDR2 is LQKENI. CDR3 sequence: CASSPPGKGYGYTF. CDR3 in DNA: TGTGCCAGCTCACCGCCGGGGAAGGGCTATGGCTACACCTTC.

The V call is TRBV18, the J call TRBJ1-5, with 8 positions matching TRBD1. Per the germline V gene, CDR1 is KGHSH and CDR2 is LQKENI. V lost 5 bases to trimming and J lost 2 bases; unmatched junction nucleotides: 5. This CDR3 region has 15 residues. This chain's CDR3 is CASSLTGQGNQPQHF. CDR3 nucleotide sequence: TGTGCCAGCTCATTGACGGGACAGGGCAATCAGCCCCAGCATTTT. The entire variable domain, with the rest obtained from reference TRBV18 and TRBJ1-5, is as follows: NAGVMQNPRHLVRRRGQEARLRCSPMKGHSHVYWYRQLPEEGLKFMVYLQKENIIDESGMPKERFSAEFPKEGPSILRIQQVVRGDSAAYFCASSLTGQGNQPQHFGDGTRLSIL.

The J gene is TRBJ2-3, the V gene TRBV6-6, with TRBD2 matching over 8 bases. Trimming removed 4 bases from V and 5 bases from J; junction bases left unmatched: 8. Germline values: CDR1 MNHNY, CDR2 SVGAGI (reference sequence). This CDR3 has 15 amino acids. The DNA for the CDR3 is TGTGCCAGCAGTTGGACTAGCTCGGGGGTAGATACGCAGTATTTT. Its protein product is CASSWTSSGVDTQYF.

The gene calls are TRBV24-1 and TRBJ1-3; D call uncertain. Trimming cost V 6 bases and J 2 bases, with 16 bases left between them. Germline values: CDR1 KGHDR, CDR2 SFDVKD. CDR3 length: 16 amino acids. CDR3 coding DNA: TGTGCCACCAGTACCCCACTGGGCAAAGCTGGAAACACCATATATTTT. This encodes CATSTPLGKAGNTIYF.

This clone has just a few counts. This sequence joins TRBV6-1 and TRBJ1-3; D gene unclear. Trimming stripped 7 bases from V and 4 bases from J, with 11 bases between. Germline loops: CDR1 MNHNS, CDR2 SASEGT. The CDR3 contains 13 residues. CDR3 residues: CASTSGPGNTIYF. In DNA, the CDR3 is TGTGCCAGCACTTCAGGCCCGGGAAACACCATATATTTT.

The chain joins TRBV10-3 to TRBJ2-7; possibly TRBD2 for D (7 bases). This CDR3 spans 17 amino acids. V dropped 0 bases and J dropped 5 bases, with 20 bases sitting between them. Looked up from germline, CDR1 is ENHRY and CDR2 is SYGVKD. The DNA of the CDR3 is TGTGCCATCAGTGAGTCTTGGAGAAGGGGGGGGGACGACGAGCAGTACTTC. Its translation is CAISESWRRGGDDEQYF.

The chain has TRBV5-1 and TRBJ2-5, with TRBD1 matching 7 bases. CDR3 size: 14 residues. CDR1 and CDR2 from the germline V gene are SGHRS and YFSETQ. The J segment lost 0 bases and the V segment lost 5 bases, leaving 4 bases of the junction unmatched. CDR3 in amino acids: CASSPGQYQETQYF. The CDR3 DNA is TGCGCCAGCAGTCCGGGACAGTACCAAGAGACCCAGTACTTC.

CDR3 in DNA: TGTGCCAGCACCACAAGGGGGCGCGATTGGCGGACATATGGCTACACCTTC. It yields the protein CASTTRGRDWRTYGYTF. The genes are TRBV21-1 and TRBJ1-2; TRBD1 reflects the table's D call only, with no check against the DNA. TRBV21-1 is labeled a pseudogene. The CDR3 is made up of 17 amino acids.

The chain combines TRBV5-1 with TRBJ2-2; the match to TRBD1 covers 12 bases. Germline V CDR1 and CDR2: SGHRS, YFSETQ. The CDR3 spans 17 residues. The V gene end was trimmed by 4 bases and the J gene end by 5 bases; junction bases not matched to a gene: 9. The CDR3 spells CASSRDRGREGTGELFF. CDR3 DNA sequence: TGCGCCAGCAGCAGGGACAGGGGGCGCGAGGGTACCGGGGAGCTGTTTTTT.

The table lists this clone with a few counts. The rearrangement links TRBV5-1 to TRBJ1-1; 7 bases are a match to TRBD1. V lost 2 bases and J lost 9; bases outside the gene matches: 13. This CDR3 region has 15 residues. CDR1 is SGHRS and CDR2 is YFSETQ in the germline V gene. This CDR3 reads CASSLNRGGEFQAFF. CDR3 DNA sequence: TGCGCCAGCAGCTTAAATAGAGGGGGCGAATTCCAAGCTTTCTTT.